This T cell receptor (beta chain) was identified during a study of blood T cell repertoires in COVID-19. As for the study in general: Spain, Italy and the United States supplied samples that represented acute and convalescent COVID-19. PBMCs, B-cell-depleted T cells, or T cells were the source of the cDNA or gDNA that made up the material.

Data came from immunoSEQ multiplex PCR; TCRdb stores just in-frame clones and leaves some out. Of about 120,000 clones in the sample, about 80% were seen once. This CDR3 has 20 residues. Looked up from germline, CDR1 is SGHKS and CDR2 is YYEKEE (reference sequence). Trimming took 0 bases from V and 5 from J, leaving 28 bases between them. J is TRBJ2-3 and V is TRBV5-5, with D possibly matching TRBD1 (5 bases). Input material: peripheral blood. The receptor was derived from a human donor in a cohort sampled during active COVID-19. This CDR3 reads CASSLGGLRPTPFRGDTQYF. The CDR3 DNA reads TGTGCCAGCAGCTTGGGGGGCCTCCGACCGACACCGTTCAGAGGAGATACGCAGTATTTT.